The clone carrying this TCR beta chain occurred once. Its antigen is not known. These data belong to a study of T cell repertoires in cytomegalovirus infection. Study-wide results and caveats: Dominating the ex vivo response were TCR beta clonotypes that were CMV-specific and HLA-C-restricted. Summed frequency of public TCR beta families distinguished CMV carriers with the relevant HLA.

TCRdb processed the reads anew with MiXCR; each CDR3 protein has one entry. The sample has roughly 110,000 distinct CDR3 sequences, about 9.4% seen once. The V segment lost 0 bases and the J segment 4 bases; nucleotides outside the gene matches: 2. Germline values: CDR1 KGHSH, CDR2 LQKENI. This CDR3 comprises 16 residues. The sequence came from a human donor in good health (CMV status not recorded). Some clones in this sample may be carry-over from other donors' samples. Sequenced: PBMCs, sequenced either directly or after in vitro stimulation (not recorded which). V usage is TRBV18 and J usage is TRBJ2-1, with TRBD2 matching 11 bases. Here the CDR3 DNA reads TGTGCCAGCTCACCACCGGGACTAGCGGAGTACAATGAGCAGTTCTTC. Amino acids: CASSPPGLAEYNEQFF.